Below, one T cell receptor (beta chain) is given with its context. No antigen is known for it. There are no base qualities to consult, and no much larger clone falls within one base. This entry is derived from a study of cytotoxic CD8 clonotypes in ibrutinib-treated CLL (dated by TCRdb to the early 2020s). Notes on the research overall: The cohort had about a dozen relapsed/refractory and approximately 15 treatment-naive patients; 17 to 18 were IGHV unmutated. Responses were partial in some 24 patients and complete in 2; after median about 70 months follow-up, approximately 15 stayed in remission and approximately 12 progressed. Response samples were taken after a median of roughly 12 months on treatment, ranging from about 6 to 36 months. An average of around 260,000 productive templates and 94,082 productive rearrangements was obtained per sample. Of the approximately 91 people in the trial, 26 had longitudinal samples available. Cryopreserved peripheral blood mononuclear cells were obtained prior to treatment, at the time of response, and at either disease progression or sustained remission. All remission and progressive disease samples were collected while patients were still receiving ibrutinib. Results the study describes overall, beyond this receptor: Clonality increased at ibrutinib response, stayed stable in sustained remission, and fell back toward baseline at progression. Sampling times were not matched between sustained-remission and progressing patients, and lymph node repertoires were not studied. Public clonotypes were rare and either shrank or stayed stable during treatment, and the rise in clonality at ibrutinib response reflected expansion of private clonotypes. Baseline clonality was found to be higher than that of age-matched healthy donors and was strongly correlated with circulating CD8+ T-cell counts.

Clipping removes 1 base from V and 5 bases from J, with 8 as the unmatched junction base count. The CDR3 runs 16 amino acids, cysteine and phenylalanine included. The DNA shown is the 48-base CDR3, in frame from base 1. The germline V gene gives CDR1 as MGHRA and CDR2 as YSYEKL. The goal of deep resolution MiSeq sequencing was a depth between 1 in 1 million and 1 in 200,000 T cells, and coverage averaged 10x per clonotype. The immunoSEQ hsTCRB Kit was used to generate the TCR beta libraries. In the paper's pipeline: ImmunoSEQ Data Assistant and ImmunoSEQ Analyzer were used for data analysis, and V, D and J genes were assigned according to IMGT definitions. Clonality was computed as one minus normalized Shannon entropy of productive rearrangement frequencies, ranging from 0 to 1. Public clonotype analysis was restricted to overrepresented clonotypes comprising at least 0.05% of each patient's repertoire. Repertoires from approximately 12 age-matched healthy donors in immuneACCESS were used as clonality controls. TCRdb holds this immuneACCESS table with in-frame rearrangements only. Some clones are missing; in checked studies, unresolved V genes explain under half, and the rest has no known cause. Clone size and V and J calls were adopted from that table, with D and trimming inferred from the DNA. The table for this sample lists approximately 67,000 clones; 70% to 90% of them were counted only once. The leading ten clones occupy approximately 7.7% of the sample.

This specimen's time point label, per the study, means: progressive disease on ibrutinib. Roughly 2 micrograms of genomic DNA were extracted from cryopreserved PBMCs for TCR beta library preparation. Longitudinal blood samples from CLL patients on ibrutinib monotherapy were analyzed using high-throughput TCR beta sequencing. The patients took part in an open-label, single-center phase 2 trial of ibrutinib monotherapy. The receptor was derived from a human donor with chronic lymphocytic leukemia. Sample: PBMCs, taken at disease progression, from a patient treated with ibrutinib. The sequence links TRBV4-1 to TRBJ1-3, with 7 bases in between that match TRBD1. In nucleotide form, the sequence is TGCGCCAGCAGCCAAGCCCCGACAGGGTTGCGAAACACCATATATTTT. Its amino acids are CASSQAPTGLRNTIYF.